The next 4 T cell receptor beta chains were all read from a single sample in a study of blood T cell repertoires in COVID-19. Repertoires were generated with immunoSEQ multiplex PCR, while TCRdb's copy carries only in-frame clones and drops some. The sample contains 180,000 or so clones, just over 85% of which appear only once. Sequenced: peripheral blood. Every receptor here comes from a man between 60 and 75 years old with acute or convalescent COVID-19.

This clone was seen a handful of times. This chain links TRBV7-7 with TRBJ2-3, with TRBD2 matching 16 bases. Germline values: CDR1 SSHAT, CDR2 FNYEAQ (reference sequence). The CDR3 covers 16 residues. J was trimmed by 5 bases and V by 5 bases; bases with no gene match: 4. The CDR3 protein is CASSRGLAGGRDTQYF. Written as DNA, the CDR3 is TGTGCCAGCAGCCGGGGACTAGCGGGGGGGAGAGATACGCAGTATTTT.

The V and J genes are TRBV6-5 and TRBJ1-2; TRBD1 matches 9 bases. The CDR3 is 15 residues long. J was trimmed by 4 bases and V by 7 bases; bases with no gene match: 10. Germline-derived CDR1 and CDR2 are MNHEY and SVGAGI. CDR3 loop: CASIKTGGAGYGYTF. The CDR3 nucleotides are TGTGCCAGCATTAAAACAGGGGGCGCTGGCTATGGCTACACCTTC.

The chain combines TRBV10-2 with TRBJ2-7, with 9 bases aligning to TRBD2. The V gene's germline CDR1 is WSHSY and CDR2 SAAADI. This CDR3 contains 14 residues. V was pared by 6 bases and J by 7 bases, with 10 bases of the junction left unmatched. The CDR3 nucleotides are TGCGCCAGCAGCTATCTAGCGGGGTCCTTGGAGCAGTACTTC. Protein: CASSYLAGSLEQYF.

V is TRBV2 and J is TRBJ1-2, with 8 bases aligning to TRBD1. CDR1 is SNHLY, CDR2 FYNNEI, per germline. V lost 1 base, J lost 4 bases, and 5 bases stayed unmatched. CDR3 length equals 15 residues. CDR3 in amino acids: CASSEGPGGPYGYTF. The CDR3, as DNA: TGTGCCAGCAGTGAAGGGCCAGGGGGCCCCTATGGCTACACCTTC.